The T cell receptor (beta chain) described here comes from a study of response to subunit inactivated influenza vaccine. The germline CDR1 and CDR2 sequences are SQVTM and ANQGSEA. The length of the CDR3 is 12 residues. The V gene lost 2 bases and the J gene lost 3 bases, with 8 bases spanning the gap. TCRdb passed the RT-PCR reads through MiXCR, listing each CDR3 protein once. Of over 450,000 distinct CDR3 sequences in the sample, 13% were seen once. The rearrangement joins TRBV29-1 to TRBJ2-7; D perhaps matches TRBD2 (6 bases). Source: PBMCs from blood, taken roughly 6 weeks after vaccination. The clonotype originates from a man aged 45-60 years who received an inactivated influenza vaccine. DNA for the CDR3: TGCAGCGTTGAATCCGGGGGCTACGAGCAGTACTTC. It codes for CSVESGGYEQYF.